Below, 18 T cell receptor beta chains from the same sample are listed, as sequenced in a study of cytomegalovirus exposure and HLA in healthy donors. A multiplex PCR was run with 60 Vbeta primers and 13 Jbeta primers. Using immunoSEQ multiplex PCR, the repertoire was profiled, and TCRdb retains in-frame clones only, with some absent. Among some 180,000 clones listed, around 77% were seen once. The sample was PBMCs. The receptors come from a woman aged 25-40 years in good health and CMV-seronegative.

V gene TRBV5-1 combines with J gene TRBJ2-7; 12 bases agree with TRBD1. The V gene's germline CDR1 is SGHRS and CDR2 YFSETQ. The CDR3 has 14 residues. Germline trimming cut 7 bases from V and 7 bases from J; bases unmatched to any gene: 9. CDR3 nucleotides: TGCGCCAGCCGCCCCCGGGACAGGGGGCGTGAGCAGTACTTC. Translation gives CASRPRDRGREQYF.

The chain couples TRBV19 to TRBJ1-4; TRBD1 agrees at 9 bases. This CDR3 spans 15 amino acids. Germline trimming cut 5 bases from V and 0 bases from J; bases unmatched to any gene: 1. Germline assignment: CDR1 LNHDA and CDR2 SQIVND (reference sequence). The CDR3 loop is CASSWDRATNEKLFF. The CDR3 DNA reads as TGTGCCAGTAGTTGGGACAGGGCAACTAATGAAAAACTGTTTTTT.

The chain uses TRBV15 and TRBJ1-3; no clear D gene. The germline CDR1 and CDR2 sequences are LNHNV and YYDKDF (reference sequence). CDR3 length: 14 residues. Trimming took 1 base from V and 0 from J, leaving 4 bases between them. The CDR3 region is CATSRGLSGNTIYF. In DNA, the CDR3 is TGTGCCACCAGCAGAGGACTCTCTGGAAACACCATATATTTT.

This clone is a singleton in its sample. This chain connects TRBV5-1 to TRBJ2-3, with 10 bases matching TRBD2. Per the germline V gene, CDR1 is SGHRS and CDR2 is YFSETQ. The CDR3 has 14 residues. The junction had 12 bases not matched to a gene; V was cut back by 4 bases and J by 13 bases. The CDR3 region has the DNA TGCGCCAGCAGCGAACTACTAGCGGGACGGGGGGAGTATTTT. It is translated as CASSELLAGRGEYF.

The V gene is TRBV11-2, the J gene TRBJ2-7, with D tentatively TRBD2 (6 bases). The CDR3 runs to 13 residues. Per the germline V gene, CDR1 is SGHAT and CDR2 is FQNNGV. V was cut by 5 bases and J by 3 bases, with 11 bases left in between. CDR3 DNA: TGTGCCAGCAGCCCTAATAGCGGCTACGAGCAGTACTTC. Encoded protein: CASSPNSGYEQYF.

The CDR3 reads CASSSIATGNTGELFF. The CDR3, as DNA: TGTGCCAGCAGTTCGATAGCGACAGGGAACACCGGGGAGCTGTTTTTT. The gene calls are TRBV2 and TRBJ2-2; TRBD1 is a possible D gene (6 bases). V was cut by 5 bases and J by 1 base, with 14 bases left in between. Germline loops: CDR1 SNHLY, CDR2 FYNNEI. The CDR3 runs to 16 residues. The variable domain in full, with the rest retrieved from reference TRBV2 and TRBJ2-2, is EPEVTQTPSHQVTQMGQEVILRCVPISNHLYFYWYRQILGQKVEFLVSFYNNEISEKSEIFDDQFSVERPDGSNFTLKIRSTKLEDSAMYFCASSSIATGNTGELFFGEGSRLTVL.

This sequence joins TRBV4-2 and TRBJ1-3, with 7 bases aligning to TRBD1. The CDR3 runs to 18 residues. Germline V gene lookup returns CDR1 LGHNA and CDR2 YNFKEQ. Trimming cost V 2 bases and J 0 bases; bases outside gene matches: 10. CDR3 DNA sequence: TGTGCCAGCAGCCAACAATATCGACAGGGCTTCTCTGGAAACACCATATATTTT. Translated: CASSQQYRQGFSGNTIYF.

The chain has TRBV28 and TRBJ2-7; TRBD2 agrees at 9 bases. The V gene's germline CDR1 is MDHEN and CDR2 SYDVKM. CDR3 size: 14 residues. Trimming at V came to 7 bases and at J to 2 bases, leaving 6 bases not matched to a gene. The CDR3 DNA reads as TGTGCCAGCAAAAAGGCTAGCGGGACCTACGAGCAGTACTTC. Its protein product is CASKKASGTYEQYF. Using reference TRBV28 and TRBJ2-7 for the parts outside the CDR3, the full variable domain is DVKVTQSSRYLVKRTGEKVFLECVQDMDHENMFWYRQDPGLGLRLIYFSYDVKMKEKGDIPEGYSVSREKKERFSLILESASTNQTSMYLCASKKASGTYEQYFGPGTRLTVT.

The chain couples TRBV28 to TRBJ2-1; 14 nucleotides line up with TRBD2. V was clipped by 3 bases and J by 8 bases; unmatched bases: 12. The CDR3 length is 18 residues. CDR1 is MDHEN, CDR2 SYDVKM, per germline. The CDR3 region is CASSLLGMGTSGSYEQFF. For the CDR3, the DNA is TGTGCCAGCAGTTTGCTCGGGATGGGGACTAGCGGGAGCTATGAGCAGTTCTTC.

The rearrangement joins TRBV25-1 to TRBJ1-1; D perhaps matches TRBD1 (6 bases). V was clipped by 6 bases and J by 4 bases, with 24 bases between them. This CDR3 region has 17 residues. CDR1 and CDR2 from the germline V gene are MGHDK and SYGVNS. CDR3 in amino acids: CASRSAFPGQSFTEAFF. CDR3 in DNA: TGTGCCAGCAGATCGGCCTTTCCGGGACAAAGCTTCACTGAAGCTTTCTTT.

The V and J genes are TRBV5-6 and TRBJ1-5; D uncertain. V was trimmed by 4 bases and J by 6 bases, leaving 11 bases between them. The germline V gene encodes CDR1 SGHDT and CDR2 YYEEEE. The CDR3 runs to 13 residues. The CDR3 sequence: CASSLRRGQPQHF. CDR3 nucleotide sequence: TGTGCCAGCAGCCTCCGACGCGGTCAGCCCCAGCATTTT.

CDR3: CASNKGTGGKYSNQPQHF. CDR3 bases: TGTGCCAGTAATAAGGGGACAGGGGGAAAATATAGCAATCAGCCCCAGCATTTT. This chain links TRBV19 with TRBJ1-5; 11 bases line up with TRBD1. V dropped 7 bases and J dropped 0; count of bases not matched to a gene: 11. Germline values: CDR1 LNHDA, CDR2 SQIVND (reference sequence). This CDR3 comprises 18 residues.

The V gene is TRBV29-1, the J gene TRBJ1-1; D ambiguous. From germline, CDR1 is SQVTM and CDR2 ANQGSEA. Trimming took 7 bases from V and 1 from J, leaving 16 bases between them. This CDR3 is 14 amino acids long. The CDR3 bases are TGCAGCGCCCAAGGAGGGAACAGGAACACTGAAGCTTTCTTT. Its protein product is CSAQGGNRNTEAFF.

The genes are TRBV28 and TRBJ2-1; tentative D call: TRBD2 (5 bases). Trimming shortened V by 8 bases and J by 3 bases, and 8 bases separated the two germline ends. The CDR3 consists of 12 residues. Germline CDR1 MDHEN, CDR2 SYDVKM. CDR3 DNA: TGTGCCAGCTACCGGGACTACAATGAGCAGTTCTTC. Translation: CASYRDYNEQFF.

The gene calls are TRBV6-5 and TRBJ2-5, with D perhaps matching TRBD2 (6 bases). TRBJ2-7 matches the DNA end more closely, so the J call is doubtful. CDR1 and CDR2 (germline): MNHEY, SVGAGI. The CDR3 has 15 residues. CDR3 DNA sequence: TGTGCCAGCAGGAAATCCGGGACTCACCGTTCCGAGCAGTACTTC. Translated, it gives CASRKSGTHRSEQYF.

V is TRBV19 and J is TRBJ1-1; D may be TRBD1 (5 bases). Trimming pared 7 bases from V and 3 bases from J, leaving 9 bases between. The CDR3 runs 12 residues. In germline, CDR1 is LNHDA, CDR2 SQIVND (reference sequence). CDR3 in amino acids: CASKKGYTEAFF. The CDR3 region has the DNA TGTGCCAGTAAGAAGGGGTACACTGAAGCTTTCTTT.

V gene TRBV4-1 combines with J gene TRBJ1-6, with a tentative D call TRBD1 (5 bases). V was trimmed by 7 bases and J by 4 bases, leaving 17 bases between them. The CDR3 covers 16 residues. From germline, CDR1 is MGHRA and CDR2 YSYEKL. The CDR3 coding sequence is TGCGCCAGCACCTTGGAGGGGACCCTGTATAATTCACCCCTCCACTTT. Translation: CASTLEGTLYNSPLHF.

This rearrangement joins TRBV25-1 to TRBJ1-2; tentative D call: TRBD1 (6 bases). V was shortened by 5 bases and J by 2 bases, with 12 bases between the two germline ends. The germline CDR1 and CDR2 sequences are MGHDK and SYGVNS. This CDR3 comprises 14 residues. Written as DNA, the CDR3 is TGTGCCAGCAGTACTGCGGGGGCGAACTATGGCTACACCTTC. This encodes CASSTAGANYGYTF.